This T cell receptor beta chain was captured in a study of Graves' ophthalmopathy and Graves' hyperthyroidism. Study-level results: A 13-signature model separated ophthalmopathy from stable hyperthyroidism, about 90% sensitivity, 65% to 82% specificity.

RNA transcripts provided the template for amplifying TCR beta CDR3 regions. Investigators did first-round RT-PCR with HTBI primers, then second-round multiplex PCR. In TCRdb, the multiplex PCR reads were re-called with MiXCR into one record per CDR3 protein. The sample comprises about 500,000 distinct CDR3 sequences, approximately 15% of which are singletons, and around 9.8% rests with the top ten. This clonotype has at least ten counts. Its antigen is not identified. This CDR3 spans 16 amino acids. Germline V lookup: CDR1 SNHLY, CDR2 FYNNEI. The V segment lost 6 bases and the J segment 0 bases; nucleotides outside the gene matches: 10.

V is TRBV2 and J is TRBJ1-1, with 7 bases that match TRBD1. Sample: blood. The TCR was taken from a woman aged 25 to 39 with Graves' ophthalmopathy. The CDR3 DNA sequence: TGTGCCAGCAGGGACGGGACAGATTACATGAACACTGAAGCTTTCTTT. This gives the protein CASRDGTDYMNTEAFF.